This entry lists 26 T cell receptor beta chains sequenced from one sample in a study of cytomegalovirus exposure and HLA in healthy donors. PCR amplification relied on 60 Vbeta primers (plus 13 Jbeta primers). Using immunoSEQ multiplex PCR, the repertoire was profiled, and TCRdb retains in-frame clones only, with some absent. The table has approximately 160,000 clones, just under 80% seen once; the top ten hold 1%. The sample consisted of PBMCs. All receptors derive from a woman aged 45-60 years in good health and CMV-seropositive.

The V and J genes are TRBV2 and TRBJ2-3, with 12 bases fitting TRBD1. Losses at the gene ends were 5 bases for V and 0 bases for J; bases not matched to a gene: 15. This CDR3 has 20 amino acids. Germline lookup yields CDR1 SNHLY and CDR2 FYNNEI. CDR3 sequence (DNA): TGTGCCAGCAGTTCACCTACCGGGACAGGGGGCTACGGGAGCACAGATACGCAGTATTTT. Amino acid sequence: CASSSPTGTGGYGSTDTQYF.

The CDR3 protein is CASSRSRGEARGYEQYF. The CDR3 coding sequence is TGTGCCAGCAGCCGGTCTCGGGGGGAGGCGAGGGGCTACGAGCAGTACTTC. The rearrangement links TRBV4-2 to TRBJ2-7; 7 bases align to TRBD2. The CDR3 runs to 17 residues. Germline V gene sequence: CDR1 LGHNA, CDR2 YNFKEQ. Trimming at V came to 4 bases and at J to 3 bases, leaving 15 bases not matched to a gene.

The CDR3 region has the DNA TGTGCCAGCGGAAGGACAGGGGGGGACACTGAAGCTTTCTTT. This codes for CASGRTGGDTEAFF. This chain uses TRBV6-1 with TRBJ1-1, with 10 bases lining up with TRBD1. J was trimmed by 3 bases and V by 8 bases; bases with no gene match: 6. This CDR3 contains 14 residues. Germline CDR1 and CDR2: MNHNS and SASEGT.

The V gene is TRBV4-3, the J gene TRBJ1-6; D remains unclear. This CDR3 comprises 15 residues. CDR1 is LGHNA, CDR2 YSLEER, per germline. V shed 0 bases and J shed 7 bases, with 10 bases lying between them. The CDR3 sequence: CASSQDRVLNSPLHF. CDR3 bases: TGCGCCAGCAGCCAAGATCGGGTTTTGAATTCACCCCTCCACTTT.

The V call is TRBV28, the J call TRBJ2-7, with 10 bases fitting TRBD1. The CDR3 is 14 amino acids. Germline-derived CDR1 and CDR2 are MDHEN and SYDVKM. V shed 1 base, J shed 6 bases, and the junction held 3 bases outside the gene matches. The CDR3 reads CASSLSGTGVEQYF. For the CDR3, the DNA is TGTGCCAGCAGTTTATCCGGGACAGGGGTCGAGCAGTACTTC.

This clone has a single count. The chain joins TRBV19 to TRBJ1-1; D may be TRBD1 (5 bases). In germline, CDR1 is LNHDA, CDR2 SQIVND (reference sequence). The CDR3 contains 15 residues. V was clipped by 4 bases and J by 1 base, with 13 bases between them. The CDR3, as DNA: TGTGCCAGTAGTACCTCTCTGGGGGGGAACACTGAAGCTTTCTTT. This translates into CASSTSLGGNTEAFF. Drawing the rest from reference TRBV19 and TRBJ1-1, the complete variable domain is DGGITQSPKYLFRKEGQNVTLSCEQNLNHDAMYWYRQDPGQGLRLIYYSQIVNDFQKGDIAEGYSVSREKKESFPLTVTSAQKNPTAFYLCASSTSLGGNTEAFFGQGTRLTVV.

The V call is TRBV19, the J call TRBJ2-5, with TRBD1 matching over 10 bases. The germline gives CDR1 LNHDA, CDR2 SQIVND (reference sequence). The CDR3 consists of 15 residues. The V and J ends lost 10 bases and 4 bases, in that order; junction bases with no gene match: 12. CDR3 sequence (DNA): TGTGCCACCCTACTTACCGGGACAGGGGTAGAGACCCAGTACTTC. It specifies CATLLTGTGVETQYF.

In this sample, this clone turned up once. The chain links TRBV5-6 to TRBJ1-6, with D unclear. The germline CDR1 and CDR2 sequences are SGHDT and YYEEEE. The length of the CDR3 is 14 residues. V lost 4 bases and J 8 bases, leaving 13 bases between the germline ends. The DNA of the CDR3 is TGTGCCAGCAGCCTCGGGAGCCCGGATTCACCCCTCCACTTT. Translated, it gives CASSLGSPDSPLHF.

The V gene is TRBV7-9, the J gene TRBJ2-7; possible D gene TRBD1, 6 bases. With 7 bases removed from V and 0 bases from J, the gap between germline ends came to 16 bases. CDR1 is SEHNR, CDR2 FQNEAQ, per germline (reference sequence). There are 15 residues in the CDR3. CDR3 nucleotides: TGTGCCAGCACCCCCCCCGGGGACATCTCCTACGAGCAGTACTTC. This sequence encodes CASTPPGDISYEQYF.

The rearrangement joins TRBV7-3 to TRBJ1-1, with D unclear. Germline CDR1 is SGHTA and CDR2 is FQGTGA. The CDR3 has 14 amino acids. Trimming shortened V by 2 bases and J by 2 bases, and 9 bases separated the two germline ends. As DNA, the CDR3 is TGTGCCAGCAGCTTAGACAACCGTAACACTGAAGCTTTCTTT. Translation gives CASSLDNRNTEAFF.

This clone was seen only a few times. CDR3 sequence reads: CASSPRVGSNYGYTF. The CDR3 coding sequence is TGTGCCAGCAGCCCCCGGGTCGGCTCTAACTATGGCTACACCTTC. This chain uses TRBV21-1 with TRBJ1-2. TRBV21-1 constitutes a pseudogene. The CDR3 runs to 15 residues.

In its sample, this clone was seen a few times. CDR3 in DNA: TGTGCCAGCGCCGGAGGTGGAAACACCATATATTTT. Its translation: CASAGGGNTIYF. The gene calls are TRBV5-4 and TRBJ1-3, with unresolved D. The CDR3 loop spans 12 amino acids. With 7 bases removed from V and 3 bases from J, the gap between germline ends came to 8 bases. Germline V gene data show CDR1 as SGHNT and CDR2 as YYREEE (reference sequence).

The CDR3 sequence is CASSFQGKGNTIYF. CDR3 in DNA: TGTGCCAGCAGTTTTCAGGGAAAAGGAAACACCATATATTTT. The rearrangement joins TRBV2 to TRBJ1-3, with D possibly matching TRBD1 (5 bases). The CDR3 contains 14 residues. From germline, CDR1 is SNHLY and CDR2 FYNNEI. V lost 5 bases to trimming and J lost 4 bases, with 12 bases between them.

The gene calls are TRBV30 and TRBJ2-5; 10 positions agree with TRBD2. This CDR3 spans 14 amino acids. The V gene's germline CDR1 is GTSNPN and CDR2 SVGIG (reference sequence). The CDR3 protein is CAFGLAGVVETQYF. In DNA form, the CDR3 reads TGTGCTTTTGGTCTAGCGGGAGTCGTGGAGACCCAGTACTTC.

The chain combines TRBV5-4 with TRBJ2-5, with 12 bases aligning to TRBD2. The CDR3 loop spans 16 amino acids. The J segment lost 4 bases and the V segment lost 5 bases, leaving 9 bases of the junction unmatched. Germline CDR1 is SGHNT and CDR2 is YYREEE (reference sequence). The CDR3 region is CASRLAGGRGVETQYF. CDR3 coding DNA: TGTGCCAGCAGGCTAGCGGGAGGGAGGGGAGTAGAGACCCAGTACTTC.

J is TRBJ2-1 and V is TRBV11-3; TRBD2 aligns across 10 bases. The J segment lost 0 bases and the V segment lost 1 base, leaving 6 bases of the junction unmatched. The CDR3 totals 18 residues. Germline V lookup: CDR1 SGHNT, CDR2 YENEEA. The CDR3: CASSLGAGGWSSYNEQFF. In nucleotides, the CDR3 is TGTGCCAGCAGCTTAGGAGCGGGGGGGTGGAGCTCCTACAATGAGCAGTTCTTC.

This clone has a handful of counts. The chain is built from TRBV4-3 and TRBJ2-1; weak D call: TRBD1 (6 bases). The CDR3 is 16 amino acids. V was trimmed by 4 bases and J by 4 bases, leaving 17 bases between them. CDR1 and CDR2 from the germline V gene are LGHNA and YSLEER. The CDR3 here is CASSPSLEGVYNEQFF. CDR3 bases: TGCGCCAGCAGCCCAAGCCTAGAGGGGGTTTACAATGAGCAGTTCTTC.

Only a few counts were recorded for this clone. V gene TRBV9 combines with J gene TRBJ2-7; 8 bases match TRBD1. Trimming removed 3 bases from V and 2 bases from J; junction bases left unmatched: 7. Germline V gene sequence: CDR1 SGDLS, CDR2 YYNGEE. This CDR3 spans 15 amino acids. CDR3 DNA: TGTGCCAGCAGCGCAGGCAGGGGGCCGACCTACGAGCAGTACTTC. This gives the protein CASSAGRGPTYEQYF.

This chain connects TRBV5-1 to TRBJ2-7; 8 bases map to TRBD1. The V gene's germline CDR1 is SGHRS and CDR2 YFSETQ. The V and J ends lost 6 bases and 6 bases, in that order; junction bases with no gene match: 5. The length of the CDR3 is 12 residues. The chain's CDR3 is CASTDRGGEQYF. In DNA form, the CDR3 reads TGCGCCAGCACTGACAGGGGTGGCGAGCAGTACTTC.

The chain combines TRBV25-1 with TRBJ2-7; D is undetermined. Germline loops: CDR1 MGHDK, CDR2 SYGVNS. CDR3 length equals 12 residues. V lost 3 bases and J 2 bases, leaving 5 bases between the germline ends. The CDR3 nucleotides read TGTGCCAGCAGTGACAATGCCTACGAGCAGTACTTC. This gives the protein CASSDNAYEQYF.

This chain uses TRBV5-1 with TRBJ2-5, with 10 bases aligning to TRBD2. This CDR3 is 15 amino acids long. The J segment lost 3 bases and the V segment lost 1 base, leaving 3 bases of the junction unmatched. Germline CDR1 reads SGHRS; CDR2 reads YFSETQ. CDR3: CASSLISGGEETQYF. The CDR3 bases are TGCGCCAGCAGCTTGATAAGCGGGGGGGAAGAGACCCAGTACTTC.

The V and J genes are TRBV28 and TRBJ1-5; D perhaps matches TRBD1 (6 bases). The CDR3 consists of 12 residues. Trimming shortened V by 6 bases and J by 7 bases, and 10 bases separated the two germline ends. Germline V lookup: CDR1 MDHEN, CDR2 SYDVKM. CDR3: CASRRTVQPQHF. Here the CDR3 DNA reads TGTGCCAGCAGAAGGACAGTCCAGCCCCAGCATTTT.

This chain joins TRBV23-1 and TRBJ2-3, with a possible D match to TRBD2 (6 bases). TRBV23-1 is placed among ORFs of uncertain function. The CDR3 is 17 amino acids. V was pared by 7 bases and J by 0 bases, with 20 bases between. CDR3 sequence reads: CASMLTGTHTSTDTQYF. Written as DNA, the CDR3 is TGCGCCAGCATGCTAACCGGGACTCACACTAGCACAGATACGCAGTATTTT.

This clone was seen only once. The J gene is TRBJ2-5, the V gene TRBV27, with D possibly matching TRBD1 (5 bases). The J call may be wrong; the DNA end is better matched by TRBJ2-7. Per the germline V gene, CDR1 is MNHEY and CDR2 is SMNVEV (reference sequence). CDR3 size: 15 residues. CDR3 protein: CASSFGREGVYEQYF. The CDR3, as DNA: TGTGCCAGCAGTTTCGGCAGGGAAGGGGTTTACGAGCAGTACTTC.

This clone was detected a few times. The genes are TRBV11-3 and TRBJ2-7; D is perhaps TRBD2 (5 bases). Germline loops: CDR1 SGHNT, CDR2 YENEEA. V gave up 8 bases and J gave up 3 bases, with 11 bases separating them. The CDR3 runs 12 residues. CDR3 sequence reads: CASEGTDYEQYF. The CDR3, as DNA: TGTGCCAGCGAGGGAACAGACTACGAGCAGTACTTC.

The CDR3 region has the DNA TGCGCCAGCAGCCCCGGGACAGGGTCGGGGAACTACAATGAGCAGTTCTTC. Its protein is CASSPGTGSGNYNEQFF. The chain couples TRBV4-3 to TRBJ2-1; 9 bases map to TRBD1. The V and J ends lost 4 bases and 3 bases, in that order; junction bases with no gene match: 10. CDR1 LGHNA and CDR2 YSLEER come from the germline V gene. The CDR3 consists of 17 residues.